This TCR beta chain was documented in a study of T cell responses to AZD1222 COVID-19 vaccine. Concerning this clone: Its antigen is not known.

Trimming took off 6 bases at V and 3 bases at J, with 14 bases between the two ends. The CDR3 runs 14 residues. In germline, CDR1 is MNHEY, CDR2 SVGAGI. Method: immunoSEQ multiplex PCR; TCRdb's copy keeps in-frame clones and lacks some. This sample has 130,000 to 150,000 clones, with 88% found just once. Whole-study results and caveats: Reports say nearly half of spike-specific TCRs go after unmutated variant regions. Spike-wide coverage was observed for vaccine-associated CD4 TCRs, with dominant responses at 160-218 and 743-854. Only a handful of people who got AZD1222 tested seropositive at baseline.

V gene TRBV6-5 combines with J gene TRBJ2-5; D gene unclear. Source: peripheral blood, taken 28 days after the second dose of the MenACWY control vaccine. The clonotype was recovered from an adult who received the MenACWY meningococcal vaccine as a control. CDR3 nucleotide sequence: TGTGCCAGCAGCCAGCCTGGAGATGAAGAGACCCAGTACTTC. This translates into CASSQPGDEETQYF.